Detailed here is one T cell receptor (beta chain). The antigen is not known. This entry comes from a study of vaccination effects on CD4 cells after COVID-19. In the study overall: Samples were collected from a few convalescent patients early and late following vaccination. Post-vaccine sampling took place a median of 72 days after the second dose.

The CDR3 covers 15 residues. From germline, CDR1 is LGHDT and CDR2 YNNKEL (reference sequence). The V segment lost 5 bases and the J segment 3 bases; nucleotides outside the gene matches: 7. The study's findings and limits: Convalescent patients were scarce, and early post-infection timepoints were absent. Clones induced by infection and by vaccine showed marked clonal contraction late after vaccination.

Subsequent to a culture period of more than 8 days, CD4+ T cells were isolated. SARS-CoV-2 infected the person between March and December 2020, as confirmed by PCR. Each person got two doses of an mRNA SARS-CoV-2 vaccine, BNT162b2 or mRNA-1273. Using immunoSEQ multiplex PCR, the repertoire was profiled, and TCRdb retains in-frame clones only, with some absent. The repertoire holds 35,000 to 45,000 clones, with less than 85% as singletons. The chain joins TRBV3-1 (or the pseudogene TRBV3-2) to TRBJ2-1; 7 bases agree with TRBD2. The sample consisted of CD4+ T cells from PBMCs cultured without peptide, taken after COVID-19 vaccination. The sequence was obtained from a human donor who had a prior SARS-CoV-2 infection. CDR3 DNA sequence: TGTGCCAGCAGCTCCTCCGGGACTAACTACAATGAGCAGTTCTTC. This codes for CASSSSGTNYNEQFF.